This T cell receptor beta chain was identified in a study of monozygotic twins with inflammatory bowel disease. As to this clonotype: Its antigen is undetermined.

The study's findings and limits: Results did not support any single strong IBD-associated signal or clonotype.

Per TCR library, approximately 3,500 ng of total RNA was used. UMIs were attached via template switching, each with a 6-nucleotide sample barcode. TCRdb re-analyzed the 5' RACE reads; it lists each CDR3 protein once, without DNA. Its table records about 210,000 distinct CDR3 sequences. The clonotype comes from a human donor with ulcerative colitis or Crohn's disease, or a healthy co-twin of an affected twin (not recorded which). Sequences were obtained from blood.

This chain's CDR3 is CSASPTTDTQYF. The V call is TRBV20-1, the J call TRBJ2-3. This CDR3 has 12 amino acids. CDR1 and CDR2 from the germline V gene are DFQATT and SNEGSKA (reference sequence).